A single sample is the source of the 2 T cell receptor beta chains below, sequenced in a study of cytomegalovirus exposure and HLA in healthy donors. The primer mix had 60 Vbeta and 13 Jbeta primers. Sequenced by immunoSEQ multiplex PCR; TCRdb stores in-frame clones only, minus some. The data show about 160,000 clones, with approximately 80% seen just once and approximately 1.6% held by the top ten. Sequences were obtained from PBMCs. The source of these receptors is a woman in her 30s in good health and CMV-seronegative.

This clone has only one observation. The V and J genes are TRBV7-2 and TRBJ1-3, with 7 nucleotides matching TRBD1. This CDR3 has 15 amino acids. V lost 4 bases and J lost 4; bases outside the gene matches: 7. From germline, CDR1 is SGHTA and CDR2 FQGNSA. The DNA for the CDR3 is TGTGCCAGCAGCTCGACAGGGTTAGCGGGAAACACCATATATTTT. This codes for CASSSTGLAGNTIYF.

This clone has only one observation. The V call is TRBV4-1, the J call TRBJ2-7; 13 bases fit TRBD2. The J segment lost 2 bases and the V segment lost 3 bases, leaving 16 bases of the junction unmatched. Germline CDR1 is MGHRA and CDR2 is YSYEKL. The CDR3 contains 20 residues. CDR3 in amino acids: CASSQGGLAGAPRATYEQYF. CDR3 nucleotide sequence: TGCGCCAGCAGCCAGGGTGGACTAGCGGGAGCCCCGAGGGCCACCTACGAGCAGTACTTC.